Sequencing of this TCR beta chain was carried out in a study of cytomegalovirus exposure and HLA in healthy donors. Study-level results: Rarity characterized most TCR sequences, yet some public TCRs appeared in many donors.

Trimming stripped 7 bases from V and 0 bases from J, with 10 bases between. The CDR3 totals 14 residues. CDR1 and CDR2 from the germline V gene are SNHLY and FYNNEI. A multiplex PCR was run with 60 Vbeta primers and 13 Jbeta primers. The assay was immunoSEQ multiplex PCR, and TCRdb's table has in-frame clones only and misses some. This sample yields about 200,000 clones, of which over 65% are seen a single time; about 0.63% belongs to the top ten. Comments on this clone: Its antigen is as yet unknown.

The donors (healthy individuals) were bone marrow donors. The chain couples TRBV2 to TRBJ2-1; D remains unclear. This receptor was obtained from a man aged 18 to 29 in good health and CMV-seronegative. The sequenced sample consisted of PBMCs. The CDR3 DNA reads as TGTGCCAGCATGATAGAGAGCTCCTACAATGAGCAGTTCTTC. Protein sequence: CASMIESSYNEQFF.